This TCR beta chain was identified during a study of CD8 T cells in Susac syndrome. Germline V gene data show CDR1 as MNHNY and CDR2 as SVGAGI (reference sequence). This CDR3 has 16 residues. V trimming: 5 bases; J trimming: 1 base; junction bases outside the gene matches: 6. When the RNA was reverse transcribed, random hexamers were used with an input of about 0.5 to 1 ug. A multiplex approach, immunoSEQ multiplex PCR, amplified TCR beta CDR3 across 54 Vbeta and 13 Jbeta. TCRdb re-called the immunoSEQ multiplex PCR reads with MiXCR, one entry per CDR3 protein. Among 110,000 or so distinct CDR3 sequences, around 90% were seen once, and the ten largest hold about 0.14%. TCR beta was sequenced from blood CD8+ and CD4+ T cells.

The sequencing input was CD4+ T cells from PBMCs. The J gene is TRBJ2-3, the V gene TRBV6-6, with 10 bases lining up with TRBD1. The clonotype was recovered from a human donor in good health. CDR3 loop: CASSPPGTGGTDTQYF. In DNA, the CDR3 is TGTGCCAGCAGTCCTCCCGGGACAGGGGGCACAGATACGCAGTATTTT.